The 25 T cell receptor beta chains listed next were all sequenced from one sample in a study of cytotoxic CD8 clonotypes in ibrutinib-treated CLL. TCRdb keeps only in-frame clones here, not all; method: immunoSEQ multiplex PCR. The sample carries approximately 100,000 clones, 75% to 80% recorded once. The sequencing here drew on PBMCs, taken after 24 months of ibrutinib treatment. The receptors derive from a human donor with chronic lymphocytic leukemia.

The chain recombines TRBV21-1 with TRBJ2-1; TRBD2, the table's D call, lacks a check against the DNA. TRBV21-1 is recorded as a pseudogene. CDR3 length: 18 residues. The DNA for the CDR3 is TGTGCCAGCAGCAAAGCCCTCCCAGCGGAGAGCTCCTACAATGAGCAGTTCTTC. It translates to CASSKALPAESSYNEQFF.

This chain uses TRBV7-6 with TRBJ2-5; 7 nucleotides line up with TRBD1. The CDR3 loop spans 15 amino acids. CDR1 and CDR2 from the germline V gene are SGHVS and FNYEAQ. The junction had 6 bases not matched to a gene; V was cut back by 0 bases and J by 5 bases. The CDR3 coding sequence is TGTGCCAGCAGCTTAGCAGGGACAGTGAGCGAGACCCAGTACTTC. Protein product: CASSLAGTVSETQYF.

The V gene is TRBV5-1, the J gene TRBJ2-2; 7 bases are shared with TRBD2. Germline V gene data show CDR1 as SGHRS and CDR2 as YFSETQ. J lost 4 bases, V lost 4 bases, and 4 bases had no gene match. CDR3 length: 14 residues. For the CDR3, the DNA is TGCGCCAGCAGCGCGGGAGAGAGCACCGGGGAGCTGTTTTTT. This sequence encodes CASSAGESTGELFF.

This chain uses TRBV19 with TRBJ2-6; 12 bases match TRBD2. The CDR3 spans 18 residues. V dropped 7 bases and J dropped 2; count of bases not matched to a gene: 9. CDR1 and CDR2 (germline): LNHDA, SQIVND (reference sequence). The CDR3 here is CASNPTSGSLAGANVLTF. The CDR3 DNA reads TGTGCCAGTAACCCGACTAGCGGGAGCCTTGCTGGGGCCAACGTCCTGACTTTC.

The rearrangement links TRBV7-9 to TRBJ2-7, with 8 bases that match TRBD1. The CDR3 is 13 residues long. CDR1 is SEHNR, CDR2 FQNEAQ, per germline (reference sequence). Germline trimming cut 6 bases from V and 2 bases from J; bases unmatched to any gene: 3. The CDR3 DNA follows: TGTGCCAGCAGGCGACAGGGGACCTACGAGCAGTACTTC. Protein: CASRRQGTYEQYF.

Points on this clone: The sample holds other DNA sequences that translate to the same CDR3. The gene calls are TRBV6-1 and TRBJ1-4; tentative D call: TRBD1 (5 bases). The germline V gene has CDR1 MNHNS and CDR2 SASEGT. V gave up 4 bases and J gave up 2 bases, with 14 bases separating them. The CDR3 loop spans 16 amino acids. In nucleotides, the CDR3 is TGTGCCAGCAGTGTCCGGCAGGGCGCGACTAATGAAAAACTGTTTTTT. Protein sequence: CASSVRQGATNEKLFF.

CDR3 residues: CASSERGKSSYNEQFF. DNA of the CDR3: TGTGCCAGCAGTGAACGTGGGAAGAGCTCCTACAATGAGCAGTTCTTC. The rearrangement uses TRBV6-1 and TRBJ2-1; no firm D call. The CDR3 has 16 residues. CDR1 is MNHNS, CDR2 SASEGT, per germline. V dropped 2 bases and J dropped 0 bases, with 11 bases sitting between them.

This sequence joins TRBV27 and TRBJ2-7; D may match TRBD1 or TRBD2 (5 bases each). Trimming removed 4 bases at V and 1 base at J, with 14 bases between. Germline V gives CDR1 MNHEY, CDR2 SMNVEV (reference sequence). CDR3 length: 15 amino acids. The CDR3 DNA is TGTGCCAGCAGTTCTTTCGGGGACCATTCCTACGAGCAGTACTTC. It specifies CASSSFGDHSYEQYF.

This clone is a singleton in its sample. This chain connects TRBV9 to TRBJ2-3, with D tentatively TRBD1 (5 bases). The V gene lost 5 bases and the J gene lost 1 base, with 8 bases spanning the gap. Germline values: CDR1 SGDLS, CDR2 YYNGEE. The CDR3 covers 13 residues. The CDR3 DNA reads TGTGCCAGCAGGGACACGGGCACAGATACGCAGTATTTT. Translation: CASRDTGTDTQYF.

This clone has only one observation. The chain combines TRBV9 with TRBJ2-2; D is undetermined. V lost 0 bases, J lost 5 bases, and 14 bases lay in between. CDR3 size: 16 residues. Germline V lookup: CDR1 SGDLS, CDR2 YYNGEE. The CDR3 loop reads CASSVEPSSRTGELFF. CDR3 nucleotides: TGTGCCAGCAGCGTAGAACCCAGTTCCCGGACCGGGGAGCTGTTTTTT.

J is TRBJ2-7 and V is TRBV6-1; D might be TRBD1 (6 bases). The CDR3 runs to 14 residues. In germline, CDR1 is MNHNS, CDR2 SASEGT. V lost 3 bases and J 0 bases, leaving 9 bases between the germline ends. Written as DNA, the CDR3 is TGTGCCAGCAGTGAGGACAGTGGCTCCTACGAGCAGTACTTC. Residues: CASSEDSGSYEQYF.

The chain employs TRBV6-6 and TRBJ2-6, with D perhaps being TRBD1 or TRBD2 (5 bases each). Per the germline V gene, CDR1 is MNHNY and CDR2 is SVGAGI (reference sequence). CDR3 size: 15 residues. Trimming shortened V by 6 bases and J by 2 bases, and 11 bases separated the two germline ends. The CDR3 protein is CASSTGLAGANVLTF. CDR3 coding DNA: TGTGCCAGCAGCACGGGGCTGGCTGGGGCCAACGTCCTGACTTTC.

The chain uses TRBV9 and TRBJ1-3; D is possibly TRBD1 (5 bases). The CDR3 is 14 amino acids. The ends were cut back, 3 bases at V and 4 bases at J, with 11 bases in the middle. The germline V gene encodes CDR1 SGDLS and CDR2 YYNGEE. In nucleotides, the CDR3 is TGTGCCAGCAGCGAGAGTCAGGGCGGAAACACCATATATTTT. Residues: CASSESQGGNTIYF.

The chain's CDR3 is CASSPEGREQFF. CDR3 DNA: TGTGCCAGCAGCCCGGAGGGGCGCGAGCAGTTCTTC. This chain joins TRBV7-9 and TRBJ2-1; a possible D gene is TRBD2 (6 bases). The germline CDR1 and CDR2 sequences are SEHNR and FQNEAQ (reference sequence). V lost 5 bases and J 10 bases, leaving 12 bases between the germline ends. This CDR3 spans 12 amino acids. Full variable domain (rest looked up from reference TRBV7-9 and TRBJ2-1): DTGVSQNPRHKITKRGQNVTFRCDPISEHNRLYWYRQTLGQGPEFLTYFQNEAQLEKSRLLSDRFSAERPKGSFSTLEIQRTEQGDSAMYLCASSPEGREQFFGPGTRLTVL.

This rearrangement joins TRBV15 to TRBJ2-5; D gene unclear. V was trimmed by 0 bases and J by 0 bases, leaving 8 bases between them. Germline V gene data show CDR1 as LNHNV and CDR2 as YYDKDF (reference sequence). The CDR3 has 15 residues. The DNA of the CDR3 is TGTGCCACCAGCAGAGATTGGGGTTACCAAGAGACCCAGTACTTC. It encodes CATSRDWGYQETQYF.

The CDR3 is CASSQGFGQGGNSPLHF. In nucleotides, the CDR3 is TGCGCCAGCAGCCAAGGTTTCGGACAGGGCGGCAATTCACCCCTCCACTTT. The rearrangement links TRBV4-3 to TRBJ1-6, with 8 bases identical to TRBD1. J gave up 7 bases and V 1 base, and 9 bases lay outside the gene matches. Looked up from germline, CDR1 is LGHNA and CDR2 is YSLEER. The CDR3 length is 17 residues.

The V and J genes are TRBV5-5 and TRBJ2-7; D remains ambiguous. The germline V gene encodes CDR1 SGHKS and CDR2 YYEKEE (reference sequence). V lost 0 bases to trimming and J lost 6 bases, with 7 bases between them. The CDR3 extends over 12 amino acids. DNA of the CDR3: TGTGCCAGCAGCTTGGACGTGTTCGAGCAGTACTTC. Its protein product is CASSLDVFEQYF.

This clone was seen only a few times. This chain links TRBV6-1 with TRBJ1-2; 8 bases align to TRBD1. The germline V gene has CDR1 MNHNS and CDR2 SASEGT. CDR3 length: 13 amino acids. The ends lost 9 bases at V and 6 bases at J; junction bases unmatched: 9. This CDR3 reads CARILGQGDGYTF. CDR3 DNA sequence: TGTGCCAGAATCCTCGGACAGGGTGATGGCTACACCTTC.

J is TRBJ1-1 and V is TRBV18; D possibly corresponds to TRBD1 (6 bases). Trimming took off 3 bases at V and 1 base at J, with 12 bases between the two ends. The CDR3 totals 15 residues. The germline V gene has CDR1 KGHSH and CDR2 LQKENI. The chain's CDR3 is CASSPHRDGNTEAFF. In DNA, the CDR3 is TGTGCCAGCTCACCCCACAGGGATGGGAACACTGAAGCTTTCTTT.

The chain links TRBV14 to TRBJ1-2; the D gene is possibly TRBD1 (5 bases). There are 14 residues in the CDR3. The germline V gene has CDR1 SGHDN and CDR2 FVKESK. Between the trimmed V and J ends, which lost 0 bases and 8 bases, there was a span of 13 bases. The CDR3 here is CASSQEQGPLGYTF. The CDR3 nucleotides read TGTGCCAGCAGCCAAGAGCAGGGCCCCCTGGGCTACACCTTC.

The gene calls are TRBV19 and TRBJ1-1; TRBD1 agrees at 9 bases. The germline CDR1 and CDR2 sequences are LNHDA and SQIVND (reference sequence). J gave up 7 bases and V 5 bases, and 8 bases lay outside the gene matches. The CDR3 totals 14 residues. CDR3 loop: CASSPPNRGHEAFF. Written as DNA, the CDR3 is TGTGCCAGTAGTCCCCCAAACAGGGGGCATGAAGCTTTCTTT. The variable domain in full, with the rest retrieved from reference TRBV19 and TRBJ1-1, is DGGITQSPKYLFRKEGQNVTLSCEQNLNHDAMYWYRQDPGQGLRLIYYSQIVNDFQKGDIAEGYSVSREKKESFPLTVTSAQKNPTAFYLCASSPPNRGHEAFFGQGTRLTVV.

The J gene is TRBJ2-1, the V gene TRBV9, with TRBD1 matching over 9 bases. V dropped 3 bases and J dropped 6; count of bases not matched to a gene: 4. The CDR3 loop spans 14 amino acids. From germline, CDR1 is SGDLS and CDR2 YYNGEE. CDR3 loop: CASSDRDRVNEQFF. The CDR3 nucleotides are TGTGCCAGCAGCGACCGGGACAGGGTCAATGAGCAGTTCTTC.

The chain links TRBV7-2 to TRBJ2-3, with D unclear. Germline CDR1 SGHTA, CDR2 FQGNSA. V lost 2 bases and J 0 bases, leaving 12 bases between the germline ends. CDR3 size: 16 residues. CDR3 sequence: CASSLSFGVSTDTQYF. CDR3 nucleotides: TGTGCCAGCAGCTTATCATTTGGGGTTAGCACAGATACGCAGTATTTT.

The chain carries TRBV28 and TRBJ1-2; TRBD1 aligns across 7 bases. Germline V gene lookup returns CDR1 MDHEN and CDR2 SYDVKM. With 9 bases clipped from V and 4 bases from J, the junction kept 11 bases outside the gene matches. The CDR3 spans 14 residues. The CDR3 DNA sequence: TGTGCCAGTATGGAGGACAGGTACATCTATGGCTACACCTTC. It codes for CASMEDRYIYGYTF.

The CDR3 DNA reads as TGTGCCAGCAGCTTACAACCTGGGGCCAACGTCCTGACTTTC. Translated, it gives CASSLQPGANVLTF. The rearrangement uses TRBV7-9 and TRBJ2-6; D remains ambiguous. CDR3 size: 14 residues. V gave up 2 bases and J gave up 2 bases, with 4 bases separating them. CDR1 is SEHNR and CDR2 is FQNEAQ in the germline V gene (reference sequence).